This entry concerns a single TCR beta chain. Its target is not known. These data are taken from a study of shared clonotypes between healthy human individuals. The assay ran at deep level. Generated by immunoSEQ multiplex PCR, the TCRdb table keeps only in-frame clones and is missing some. The table records a few hundred thousand clones, almost 97% of them present only once. CDR3 length equals 12 residues. Germline V CDR1 and CDR2: MDHEN, SYDVKM. Trimming removed 5 bases from V and 11 bases from J, with 16 bases in between. Findings and caveats of the study: Compared with memory subsets, naive subsets generally had larger estimated richness.

Sequencing was carried out using naive CD4+ T cells sorted from blood. Subset reported: CD45RA+ positively selected. V usage is TRBV28 and J usage is TRBJ2-7; D is unclear. The sequence came from a woman in her 30s in good health. The chain's CDR3 is CASSKEQRKEYF. In nucleotides, the CDR3 is TGTGCCAGCAGTAAAGAACAGCGAAAGGAGTACTTC.